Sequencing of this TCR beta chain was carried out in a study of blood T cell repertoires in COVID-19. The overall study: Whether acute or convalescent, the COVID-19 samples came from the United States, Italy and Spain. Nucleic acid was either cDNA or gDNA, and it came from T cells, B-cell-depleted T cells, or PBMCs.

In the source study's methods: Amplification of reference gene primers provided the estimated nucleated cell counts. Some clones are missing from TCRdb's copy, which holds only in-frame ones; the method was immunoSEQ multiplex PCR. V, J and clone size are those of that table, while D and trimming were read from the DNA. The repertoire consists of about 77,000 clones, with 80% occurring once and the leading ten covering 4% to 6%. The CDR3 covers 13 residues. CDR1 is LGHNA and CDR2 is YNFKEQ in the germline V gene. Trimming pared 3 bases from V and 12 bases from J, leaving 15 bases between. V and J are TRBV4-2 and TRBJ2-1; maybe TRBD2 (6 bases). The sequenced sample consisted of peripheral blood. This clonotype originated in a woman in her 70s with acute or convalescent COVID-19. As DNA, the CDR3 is TGTGCCAGCAGCCAGGGGACTCTATATGGGCAGTTCTTC. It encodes CASSQGTLYGQFF.